This TCR beta chain appears in the sequencing data of a study of blood T cell repertoires in COVID-19. About the research overall: Whether acute or convalescent, the COVID-19 samples came from the United States, Italy and Spain. Sample material is recorded as cDNA or gDNA derived from T cells, B-cell-depleted T cells, or PBMCs.

Source study methods: Using reference gene primer amplification, nucleated cell counts were estimated. Here immunoSEQ multiplex PCR was the method, and the copy in TCRdb shows in-frame clones only, minus some. V, J and clone size reflect that table, while D and trimming were determined from the DNA. The sample shows approximately 90,000 clones, around nine tenths of them seen only once. V dropped 1 base and J dropped 4 bases, with 7 bases sitting between them. The CDR3 loop spans 13 amino acids. The germline gives CDR1 SGHNT, CDR2 YYREEE (reference sequence). The sequenced sample was peripheral blood. The chain joins TRBV5-4 to TRBJ2-3; D call uncertain. The TCR originated in a woman aged 80 or older with acute or convalescent COVID-19. The CDR3 coding sequence is TGTGCCAGCAGCTTGATAGCTGCAGATACGCAGTATTTT. Amino acid sequence: CASSLIAADTQYF.